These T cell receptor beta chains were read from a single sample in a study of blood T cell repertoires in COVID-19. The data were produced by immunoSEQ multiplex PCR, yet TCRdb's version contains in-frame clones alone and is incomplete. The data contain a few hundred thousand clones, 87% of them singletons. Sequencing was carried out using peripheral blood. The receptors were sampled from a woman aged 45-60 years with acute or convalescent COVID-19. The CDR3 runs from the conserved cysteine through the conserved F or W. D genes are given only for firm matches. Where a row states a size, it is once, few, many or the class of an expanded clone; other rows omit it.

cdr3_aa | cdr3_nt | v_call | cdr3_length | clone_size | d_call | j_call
CASSNPQGYNQPQHF | TGTGCCAGCAGCAACCCACAGGGCTACAATCAGCCCCAGCATTTT | TRBV6-2/TRBV6-3 | 15 | once | - | TRBJ1-5
CASSVVGGAGELFF | TGTGCCAGCAGCGTAGTGGGGGGAGCCGGGGAGCTGTTTTTT | TRBV9 | 14 | - | - | TRBJ2-2
CASSKLAESYNEQFF | TGTGCCAGCTCGAAACTAGCGGAGAGCTACAATGAGCAGTTCTTC | TRBV9 | 15 | - | TRBD2 | TRBJ2-1
CASSLRSQGRDEQYF | TGTGCCAGCAGCTTAAGGTCCCAGGGTCGCGACGAGCAGTACTTC | TRBV7-9 | 15 | - | - | TRBJ2-7
CASSVATGGAETQYF | TGCGCCAGCAGCGTGGCAACAGGGGGCGCGGAGACCCAGTACTTC | TRBV5-1 | 15 | - | TRBD1 | TRBJ2-5
CASSLAGPHPLHF | TGTGCCAGCAGCCTGGCTGGGCCCCATCCCCTCCACTTT | TRBV3-1/TRBV3-2 | 13 | - | - | TRBJ1-6
CASSLYPGQGTSPLHF | TGTGCCAGCAGTTTATACCCGGGACAGGGGACTTCACCCCTCCACTTT | TRBV28 | 16 | - | TRBD1 | TRBJ1-6
CASSQPGPGAGYTF | TGTGCCAGCAGCCAACCTGGGCCGGGAGCAGGCTACACCTTC | TRBV3-1/TRBV3-2 | 14 | few | - | TRBJ1-2
CATSAGWAEKLFF | TGTGCCACCAGTGCGGGGTGGGCTGAAAAACTGTTTTTT | TRBV24-1 | 13 | once | - | TRBJ1-4
CASTKGLAQTGELFF | TGTGCCAGCACCAAGGGACTAGCGCAGACCGGGGAGCTGTTTTTT | TRBV27 | 15 | - | TRBD2 | TRBJ2-2
CASSFTGGRRAFF | TGTGCCAGCAGTTTCACAGGGGGCAGACGAGCTTTCTTT | TRBV11-1 | 13 | - | TRBD1 | TRBJ1-1
CAWSVRSGNTEAFF | TGTGCCTGGAGTGTAAGATCAGGGAATACTGAAGCTTTCTTT | TRBV30 | 14 | - | - | TRBJ1-1
CASSTDGLYEQYF | TGTGCCAGCAGCACGGACGGACTGTACGAGCAGTACTTC | TRBV12-3/TRBV12-4 | 13 | - | - | TRBJ2-7
CASSLTNVYEQYF | TGTGCCAGCAGCCTTACTAACGTCTACGAGCAGTACTTC | TRBV28 | 13 | - | - | TRBJ2-7
CASSPGLAGVGEQYF | TGTGCCAGCAGCCCGGGACTAGCGGGAGTGGGCGAGCAGTACTTC | TRBV7-2 | 15 | few | TRBD2 | TRBJ2-7
CASTRTGTGGHEQYF | TGTGCCAGCACCAGAACCGGGACAGGAGGACACGAGCAGTACTTC | TRBV9 | 15 | - | TRBD1 | TRBJ2-7
CASSNGLAGGQETQYF | TGTGCCAGCAGCAATGGACTAGCGGGAGGGCAGGAGACCCAGTACTTC | TRBV2 | 16 | once | TRBD2 | TRBJ2-5
CASSEAWGGDTEAFF | TGTGCCAGCAGTGAGGCGTGGGGGGGGGACACTGAAGCTTTCTTT | TRBV6-1 | 15 | - | - | TRBJ1-1
CASSPGTAYGYTF | TGTGCCAGCAGCCCCGGGACAGCCTATGGCTACACCTTC | TRBV7-2 | 13 | - | TRBD1 | TRBJ1-2
CASSYDGVYEQFF | TGTGCCAGCAGTTACGACGGGGTGTATGAGCAGTTCTTC | TRBV6-5 | 13 | - | - | TRBJ2-1
CASISSGSSREQYF | TGTGCCAGCATTAGTAGCGGGAGTTCTCGCGAGCAGTACTTC | TRBV7-9 | 14 | - | TRBD2 | TRBJ2-7
CASSLGQGAGANVLTF | TGTGCCAGCAGCTTAGGACAGGGTGCTGGGGCCAACGTCCTGACTTTC | TRBV7-9 | 16 | - | TRBD1 | TRBJ2-6
CATSRDRGQETQYF | TGTGCCACCAGCAGGGACAGGGGGCAAGAGACCCAGTACTTC | TRBV15 | 14 | - | TRBD1 | TRBJ2-5
CASSERGGSPLHF | TGTGCCAGCAGTGAAAGGGGGGGCTCACCCCTCCACTTT | TRBV2 | 13 | - | - | TRBJ1-6
CASSIETVSTDTQYF | TGTGCCAGTAGTATTGAGACAGTAAGCACAGATACGCAGTATTTT | TRBV19 | 15 | - | - | TRBJ2-3
CASRRGSTYEQYF | TGTGCCAGCAGGCGGGGCTCAACCTACGAGCAGTACTTC | TRBV28 | 13 | - | - | TRBJ2-7
CASSPGGEGNEQFF | TGTGCCAGCTCACCTGGCGGGGAGGGGAATGAGCAGTTCTTC | TRBV18 | 14 | - | TRBD2 | TRBJ2-1
CASSLGTGDYGYTF | TGTGCCAGCTCACTCGGGACAGGGGATTATGGCTACACCTTC | TRBV18 | 14 | - | TRBD1 | TRBJ1-2
CASSATRTGYIQYF | TGTGCCAGCAGCGCTACCCGGACAGGCTACATTCAGTACTTC | TRBV28 | 14 | - | TRBD1 | TRBJ2-4
CASSNPTGGRSYTF | TGTGCCAGCAGCAACCCGACAGGGGGCAGGAGCTACACCTTC | TRBV7-9 | 14 | - | TRBD1 | TRBJ1-2
CASSLDPSGREGFYNEQFF | TGCGCCAGCAGCTTGGACCCTAGCGGGAGGGAGGGGTTCTACAATGAGCAGTTCTTC | TRBV5-1 | 19 | - | TRBD2 | TRBJ2-1